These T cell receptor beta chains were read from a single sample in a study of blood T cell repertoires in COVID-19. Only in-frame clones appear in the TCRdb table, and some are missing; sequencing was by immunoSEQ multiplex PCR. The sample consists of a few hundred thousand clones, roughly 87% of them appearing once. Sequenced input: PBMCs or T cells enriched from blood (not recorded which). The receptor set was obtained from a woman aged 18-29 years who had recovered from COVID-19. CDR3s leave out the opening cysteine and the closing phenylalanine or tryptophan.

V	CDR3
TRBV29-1	SVGGSTETQY
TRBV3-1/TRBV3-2	ASSQGLAGLTDTQY
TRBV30	AWSPLPAGGQVDTQY
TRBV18	ASSTSGRGTGELF
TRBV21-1	ASRLGQGNSPLH
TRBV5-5	ASSRYRGSPTNEKLF
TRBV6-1	ASSDGSLYGYT
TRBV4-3	ASSQGASGVSTDTQY
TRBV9	ASSVLSGSAEQF
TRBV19	ASSTPLLTGPSYT
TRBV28	ASRNAGEYGYT
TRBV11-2	ASSSPGKGKTEAF
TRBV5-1	ASSLPEGDTQY
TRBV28	ATISLRGRGSSGNTIY
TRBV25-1	ASSVGGLAGGLYNEQF
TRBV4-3	ASSQEVRSPGYEQY
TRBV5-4	ASSLAGERYGYT
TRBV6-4	ASSEGRAQPQH
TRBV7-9	ASSSYYEQY
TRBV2	ASSEGQYNSEKLF
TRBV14	ASSQDRDINYGYT
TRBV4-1	ASSHRQGDGELF
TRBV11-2	ASSATYTGELF
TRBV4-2	ASSQEGGRWYEQY
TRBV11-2	ASTIGRQGSGNTIY
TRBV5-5	ASSLGQQVGSYEQY
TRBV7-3	ASSLSGSTEAF
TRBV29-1	SVEGGTGGINTQY
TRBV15	ATKPNSFNQPQH
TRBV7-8	ASSSGLAGGAGEQY
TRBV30	ACQKGTANYGYT
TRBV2	AITGTGNGYT
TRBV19	ASSWVLAATGELF
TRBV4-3	ASSQDAGGGNRGSYGYT
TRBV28	ASSFGTVGYT
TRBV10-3	AISLGQGSYGYT
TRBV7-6	ASSPQPGTSGNEQF
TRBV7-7	ASSQRLAKETQY
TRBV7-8	ASSLPQRGLILDEQF
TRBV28	ASRRGGYGTGELF
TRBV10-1	ASSESDFSLAKNIQY
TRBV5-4	ASSLMRDTEAF
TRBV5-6	ASSLRTGWAETQY
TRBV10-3	AISDRGGRAF
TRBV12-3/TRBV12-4	ASSYAGGYEQY
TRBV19	ASTFGQGQVQF
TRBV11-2	ASSPDWNTEAF
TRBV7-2	ASSLASGVTYEQY
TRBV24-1	ATSDSRGGLAGGPHEQF
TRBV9	ASSAGQGGEKLF
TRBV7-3	ASSSQGLGQF
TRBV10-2	ASSRYAQPGGDSGANVLT
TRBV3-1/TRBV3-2	ASSQDLSDEQF
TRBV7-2	ASSLAGTGAYEQY
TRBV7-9	ASSSYSGGIAGYEQY
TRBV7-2	ASSSGQRSNQPQH
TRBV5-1	ASSLGAGTGELF
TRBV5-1	ASGDAGDSGNTIY
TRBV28	ASTQGSLEGNTIY
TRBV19	ASSRDREGYT